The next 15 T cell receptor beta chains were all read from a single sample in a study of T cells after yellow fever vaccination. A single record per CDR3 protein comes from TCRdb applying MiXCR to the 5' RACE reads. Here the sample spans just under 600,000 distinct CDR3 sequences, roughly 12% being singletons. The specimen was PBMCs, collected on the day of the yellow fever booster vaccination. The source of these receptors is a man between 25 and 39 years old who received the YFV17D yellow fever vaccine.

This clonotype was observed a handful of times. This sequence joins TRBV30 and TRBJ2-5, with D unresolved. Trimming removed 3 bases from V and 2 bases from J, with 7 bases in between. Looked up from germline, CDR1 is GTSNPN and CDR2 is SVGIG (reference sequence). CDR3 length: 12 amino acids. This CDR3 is CAWRVQQETQYF. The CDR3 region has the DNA TGTGCCTGGAGGGTCCAGCAAGAGACCCAGTACTTC.

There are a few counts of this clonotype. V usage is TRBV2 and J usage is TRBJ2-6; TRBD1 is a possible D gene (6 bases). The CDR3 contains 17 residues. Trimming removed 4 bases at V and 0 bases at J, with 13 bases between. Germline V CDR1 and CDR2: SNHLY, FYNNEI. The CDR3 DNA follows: TGTGCCAGCAGTGCGACAGGCAACCGCTCTGGGGCCAACGTCCTGACTTTC. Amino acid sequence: CASSATGNRSGANVLTF.

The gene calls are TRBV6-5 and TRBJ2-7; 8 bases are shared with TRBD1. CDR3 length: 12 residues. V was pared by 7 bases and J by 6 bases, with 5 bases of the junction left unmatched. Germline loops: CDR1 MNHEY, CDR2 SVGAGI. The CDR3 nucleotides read TGTGCCAGCACGCCAGGGGGCACCGAGCAGTACTTC. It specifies CASTPGGTEQYF.

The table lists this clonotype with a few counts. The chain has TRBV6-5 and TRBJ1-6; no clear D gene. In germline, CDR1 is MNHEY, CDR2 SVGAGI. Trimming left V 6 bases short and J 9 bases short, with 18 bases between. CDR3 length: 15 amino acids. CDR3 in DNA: TGTGCCAGCAGATCGGACTCGTATTACCGTTCACCCCTCCACTTT. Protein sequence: CASRSDSYYRSPLHF.

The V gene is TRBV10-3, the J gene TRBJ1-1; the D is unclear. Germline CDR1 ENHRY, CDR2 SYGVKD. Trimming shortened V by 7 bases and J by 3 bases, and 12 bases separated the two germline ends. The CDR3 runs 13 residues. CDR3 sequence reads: CAITKDGYTEAFF. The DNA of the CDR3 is TGTGCCATCACCAAGGACGGGTACACTGAAGCTTTCTTT.

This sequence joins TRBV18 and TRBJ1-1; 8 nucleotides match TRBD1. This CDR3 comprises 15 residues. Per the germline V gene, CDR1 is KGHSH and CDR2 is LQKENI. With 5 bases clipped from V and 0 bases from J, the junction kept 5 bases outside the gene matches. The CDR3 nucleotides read TGTGCCAGCTCAATTCAGGGGGCTCTGAACACTGAAGCTTTCTTT. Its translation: CASSIQGALNTEAFF.

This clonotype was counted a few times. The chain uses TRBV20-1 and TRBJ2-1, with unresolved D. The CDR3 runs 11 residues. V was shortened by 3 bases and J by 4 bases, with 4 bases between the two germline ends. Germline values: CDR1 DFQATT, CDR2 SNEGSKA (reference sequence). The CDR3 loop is CSARDYNEQFF. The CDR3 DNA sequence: TGCAGTGCTAGGGATTACAATGAGCAGTTCTTC.

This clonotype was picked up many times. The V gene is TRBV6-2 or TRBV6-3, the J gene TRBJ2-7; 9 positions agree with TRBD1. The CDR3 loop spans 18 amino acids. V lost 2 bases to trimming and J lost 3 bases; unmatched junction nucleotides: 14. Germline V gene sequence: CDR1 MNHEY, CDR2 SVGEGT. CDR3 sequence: CASSYQSGTGIGIYEQYF. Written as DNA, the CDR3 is TGTGCCAGCAGTTACCAAAGCGGGACAGGGATCGGGATCTACGAGCAGTACTTC.

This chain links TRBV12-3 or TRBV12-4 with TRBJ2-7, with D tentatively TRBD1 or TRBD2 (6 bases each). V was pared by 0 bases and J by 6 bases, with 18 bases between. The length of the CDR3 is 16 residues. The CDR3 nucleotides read TGTGCCAGCAGTTTAGCGGCCCGTCGGGGGCCGGGCGAGCAGTACTTC. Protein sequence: CASSLAARRGPGEQYF.

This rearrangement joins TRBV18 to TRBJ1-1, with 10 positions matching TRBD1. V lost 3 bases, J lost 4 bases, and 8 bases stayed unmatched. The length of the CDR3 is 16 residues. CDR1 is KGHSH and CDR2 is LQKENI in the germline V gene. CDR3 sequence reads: CASSPKGQGSGTEAFF. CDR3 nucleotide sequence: TGTGCCAGCTCACCCAAGGGACAGGGGTCGGGCACTGAAGCTTTCTTT.

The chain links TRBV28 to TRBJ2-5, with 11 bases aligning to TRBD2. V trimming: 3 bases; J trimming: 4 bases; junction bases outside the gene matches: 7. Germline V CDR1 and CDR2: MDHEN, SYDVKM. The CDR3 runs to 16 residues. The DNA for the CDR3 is TGTGCCAGCAGTTTCCCACTAGCGGGAGTCCGAGAGACCCAGTACTTC. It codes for CASSFPLAGVRETQYF.

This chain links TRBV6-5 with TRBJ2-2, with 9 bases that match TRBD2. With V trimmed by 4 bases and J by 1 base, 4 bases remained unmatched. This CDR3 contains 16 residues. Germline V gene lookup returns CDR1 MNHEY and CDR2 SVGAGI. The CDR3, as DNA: TGTGCCAGCAGTTCCCTGACTAGCGGGAACACCGGGGAGCTGTTTTTT. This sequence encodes CASSSLTSGNTGELFF.

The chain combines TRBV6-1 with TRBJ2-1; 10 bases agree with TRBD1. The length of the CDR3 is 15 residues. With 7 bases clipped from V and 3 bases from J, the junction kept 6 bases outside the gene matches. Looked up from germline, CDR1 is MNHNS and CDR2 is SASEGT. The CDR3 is CASTGTGARYNEQFF. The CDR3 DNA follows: TGTGCCAGCACCGGGACAGGGGCACGCTACAATGAGCAGTTCTTC.

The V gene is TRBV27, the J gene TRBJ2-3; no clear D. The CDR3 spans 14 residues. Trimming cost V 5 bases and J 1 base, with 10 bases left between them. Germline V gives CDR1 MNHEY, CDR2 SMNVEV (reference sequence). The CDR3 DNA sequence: TGTGCCAGCAGTGGCCCCAGCCGCACAGATACGCAGTATTTT. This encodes CASSGPSRTDTQYF.

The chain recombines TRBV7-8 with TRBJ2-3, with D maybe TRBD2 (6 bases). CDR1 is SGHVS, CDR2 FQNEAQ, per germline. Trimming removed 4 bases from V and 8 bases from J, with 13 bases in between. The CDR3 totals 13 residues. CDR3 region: CASSSILAGTQYF. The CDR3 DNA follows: TGTGCCAGCAGCTCCATACTAGCTGGTACGCAGTATTTT.